This entry concerns a single T cell receptor (beta chain). At one of its ends the junction is not consistent with the germline gene, which may arise from a read error. The data are from a study of cytomegalovirus exposure and HLA in healthy donors. The CDR3 is 13 amino acids. Germline V gives CDR1 SQVTM, CDR2 ANQGSEA. With 60 Vbeta and 13 Jbeta primers, the PCR was carried out. This table comes from immunoSEQ multiplex PCR, and its TCRdb copy is limited to in-frame clones, with some not included. The sample includes about 50,000 clones, roughly 80% seen only once; the top ten take approximately 2.5%. Input material: PBMCs. The rearrangement links TRBV29-1 to TRBJ2-1; perhaps TRBD2 as D (7 bases). The sequence derives from a woman between 40 and 55 years old in good health and CMV-seropositive. In DNA form, the CDR3 reads TGCGGCGTCCGAGGGGGGGGGTACAATGAGCAGTTCTTC. Amino acids: CGVRGGGYNEQFF.